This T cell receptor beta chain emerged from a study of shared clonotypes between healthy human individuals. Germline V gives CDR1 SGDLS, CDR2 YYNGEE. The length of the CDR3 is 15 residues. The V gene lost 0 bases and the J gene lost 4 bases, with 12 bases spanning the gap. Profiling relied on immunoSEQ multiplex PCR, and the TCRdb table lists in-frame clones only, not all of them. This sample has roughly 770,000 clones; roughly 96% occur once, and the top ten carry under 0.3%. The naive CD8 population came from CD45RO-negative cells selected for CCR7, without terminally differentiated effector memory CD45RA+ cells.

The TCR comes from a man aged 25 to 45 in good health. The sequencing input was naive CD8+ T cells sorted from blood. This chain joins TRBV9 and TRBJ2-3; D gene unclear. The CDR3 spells CASSVGSAGSDTQYF. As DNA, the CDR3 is TGTGCCAGCAGCGTAGGTTCCGCCGGGTCAGATACGCAGTATTTT.